The 4 T cell receptor beta chains below come from one sample, sequenced in a study of shared clonotypes between healthy human individuals. This table comes from immunoSEQ multiplex PCR, and its TCRdb copy is limited to in-frame clones, with some not included. The sample contains millions of clones, approximately 90% of which appear only once. The sequencing sample was made of naive CD4+ T cells sorted from blood. Subset described: CD45RA+ positively selected. The receptor set was obtained from a man younger than 35 in good health.

The chain links TRBV18 to TRBJ2-7; D is unclear. Trimming cost V 2 bases and J 4 bases, with 12 bases left between them. The CDR3 spans 14 residues. The V gene's germline CDR1 is KGHSH and CDR2 LQKENI. The CDR3 sequence is CASSPGVEGYEQYF. For the CDR3, the DNA is TGTGCCAGCTCACCAGGGGTTGAAGGGTACGAGCAGTACTTC. Full variable domain (missing parts from reference TRBV18 and TRBJ2-7): NAGVMQNPRHLVRRRGQEARLRCSPMKGHSHVYWYRQLPEEGLKFMVYLQKENIIDESGMPKERFSAEFPKEGPSILRIQQVVRGDSAAYFCASSPGVEGYEQYFGPGTRLTVT.

This rearrangement joins TRBV6-5 to TRBJ1-2, with D possibly TRBD1 on 6 matching bases. Trimming shortened V by 0 bases and J by 4 bases, and 9 bases separated the two germline ends. Germline V gene data show CDR1 as MNHEY and CDR2 as SVGAGI. CDR3 length equals 14 residues. CDR3 in DNA: TGTGCCAGCAGTTACTCAACAGGGCCCTATGGCTACACCTTC. Amino acid sequence: CASSYSTGPYGYTF.

The rearrangement joins TRBV29-1 to TRBJ2-1; D is unclear. Trimming left V 3 bases short and J 0 bases short, with 9 bases between. CDR3 size: 14 residues. The germline gives CDR1 SQVTM, CDR2 ANQGSEA. CDR3 coding DNA: TGCAGCGTTGATGCCCAGGCCTCCTACAATGAGCAGTTCTTC. Amino acid sequence: CSVDAQASYNEQFF.

The rearrangement joins TRBV10-3 to TRBJ1-2; D is unclear. The CDR3 is 13 amino acids. CDR1 is ENHRY and CDR2 is SYGVKD in the germline V gene. V lost 0 bases to trimming and J lost 8 bases, with 10 bases between them. Written as DNA, the CDR3 is TGTGCCATCAGTGAGTCTGGCCCAGAGGGCTACACCTTC. This codes for CAISESGPEGYTF.